Listed below are T cell receptor beta chains from one sample, sequenced in a study of kidney transplant recipient with SARS-CoV-2 infection. TCRdb independently ran MiXCR on the reads; one entry per CDR3 protein. The data contain 200,000 to 300,000 distinct CDR3 sequences, more than 25% of them singletons. Sequences were derived from a blood sample, sampled at baseline and on roughly day 120 from a kidney transplant recipient. The receptors shown here come from a young adult male patient who had COVID-19 and was a kidney transplant recipient. Certain T cells may be donor cells from the graft. CDR3s include the opening cysteine and the closing phenylalanine or tryptophan. The D gene is left open where the match is weak. Clone size, where shown, is once, few, many, or a class for clones that have expanded.

j_gene	v_gene	len	d_gene	abundance	CDR3nt	CDR3aa
TRBJ1-2	TRBV28	17	.	.	TGTGCCAGCAGTAGTGTACTTCCTTGGCGAAAGACCTATGGCTACACCTTC	CASSSVLPWRKTYGYTF
TRBJ2-1	TRBV29-1	16	.	few	TGCAGCGTTGAGGGGGGACACCTCCTTCGGGACAATGAGCAGTTCTTC	CSVEGGHLLRDNEQFF
TRBJ2-7	TRBV10-3	13	TRBD1	many	TGTGCCATCCGGCCCGGGACAGGGGGCGAGCAGTACTTC	CAIRPGTGGEQYF
TRBJ1-1	TRBV3-1	13	.	many	TGTGCCAGCAGCCAGTCCCGGGAGGCTGAAGCTTTCTTT	CASSQSREAEAFF
TRBJ1-2	TRBV7-8	17	.	many	TGTGCCAGCAGCTGGTCACCGTTTACCCGAAAGACCTATGGCTACACCTTC	CASSWSPFTRKTYGYTF
TRBJ2-2	TRBV6-6	17	TRBD1	many	TGTGCCAGCAGTTACTCAAGAGGACAGGTTTGGACCGGGGAGCTGTTTTTT	CASSYSRGQVWTGELFF
TRBJ2-7	TRBV13	16	TRBD2	many	TGTGCCAGCAGCTATCGGACTAGCACTTACTCCTACGAGCAGTACTTC	CASSYRTSTYSYEQYF
TRBJ2-1	TRBV11-2	14	.	.	TGTGCCAGCAGCTTAGATTATACGGGGAATGAGCAGTTCTTC	CASSLDYTGNEQFF
TRBJ2-5	TRBV28	14	.	.	TGTGCCAGCAGTTTAGGCGGAGTGCAGGAGACCCAGTACTTC	CASSLGGVQETQYF
TRBJ2-3	TRBV27	14	.	.	TGTGCCAGCATCCCACAGGGTAGCACAGATACGAAGTATTTT	CASIPQGSTDTKYF
TRBJ1-5	TRBV5-5	17	.	.	TGTGCCAGCAGCTCTGACGACCTTGGCAGGGAGGGGCAGCCCCAGCATTTT	CASSSDDLGREGQPQHF
TRBJ1-1	TRBV12-3/TRBV12-4	14	TRBD1	many	TGTGCCAGCAGTTTGCTCGGACAGGGAGGTGAAGCTTTCTTT	CASSLLGQGGEAFF
TRBJ1-2	TRBV7-2	17	.	many	TGTGCCAGCAGCCTGACTTGCAGAGACGGAAAGACCTATGGCTACACCTTC	CASSLTCRDGKTYGYTF
TRBJ1-4	TRBV28	17	TRBD1	many	TGTGCCAGCAGTTTAGAGACAGGGCCTGCAACTAATGAAAAACTGTTTTTT	CASSLETGPATNEKLFF
TRBJ2-7	TRBV27	14	TRBD1	many	TGTGCCAGCAGTGGACAGGGTTCTCGTTACGAGCAGTACTTC	CASSGQGSRYEQYF
TRBJ2-5	TRBV5-4	15	TRBD2	.	TGTGCCAGCAGCTTGCCTAGCGGGATCCAAGAGACCCAGTACTTC	CASSLPSGIQETQYF
TRBJ2-1	TRBV20-1	15	TRBD2	.	TGCAGTGCTAGTCCGGGACTAGCAAGCCACGATGAGCAGTTCTTC	CSASPGLASHDEQFF
TRBJ1-2	TRBV5-8	16	.	.	TGTGCCAGCTTTCCGCATCATCCACGAAAGACCTATGGCCACACCTTC	CASFPHHPRKTYGHTF